The TCR beta chain described here comes from a study of blood T cells in healthy people across ages. CDR3 length equals 14 residues. CDR1 and CDR2 from the germline V gene are DFQATT and SNEGSKA (reference sequence). Between the trimmed V and J ends, which lost 5 bases and 4 bases, there was a span of 16 bases. Remarks on this clonotype: Its antigen is not identified.

Study-wide results and limits: Lack of knowledge of donor CMV status possibly confounded expanded clonotype changes.

A second about 6 to 12 cycle PCR used barcoded and J-beta primers. From the 5' RACE reads, TCRdb called clonotypes with MiXCR, one entry per CDR3 protein. The data contain 550,000 to 700,000 distinct CDR3 sequences, about 25% of them singletons. Sample: blood. The TCR originated in a woman aged 70 to 79 in good health. This chain links TRBV20-1 with TRBJ2-3; either TRBD1 or TRBD2 may fit D (5 bases each). The CDR3 spells CSAADSSGPDTQYF. CDR3 sequence (DNA): TGCAGTGCTGCAGACTCCTCGGGGCCAGATACGCAGTATTTT.